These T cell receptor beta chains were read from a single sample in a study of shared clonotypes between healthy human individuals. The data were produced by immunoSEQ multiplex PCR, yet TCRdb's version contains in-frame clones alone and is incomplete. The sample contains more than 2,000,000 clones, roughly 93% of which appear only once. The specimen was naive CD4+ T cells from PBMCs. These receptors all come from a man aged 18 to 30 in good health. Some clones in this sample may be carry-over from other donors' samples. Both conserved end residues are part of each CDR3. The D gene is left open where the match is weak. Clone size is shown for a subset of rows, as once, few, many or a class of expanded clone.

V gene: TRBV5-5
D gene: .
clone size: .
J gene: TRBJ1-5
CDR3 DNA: TGTGCCAGCAGCCCGGAGGGGGTTTGGCAGCCCCAGCATTTT
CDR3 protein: CASSPEGVWQPQHF

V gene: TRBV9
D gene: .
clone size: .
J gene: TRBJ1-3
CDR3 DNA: TGTGCCAGCAGCGTAGGCGAGGAAGACACCATATATTTT
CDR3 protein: CASSVGEEDTIYF

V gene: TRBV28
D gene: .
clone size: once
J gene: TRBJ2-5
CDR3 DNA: TGTGCCAGCAGCCTGTTTGAGGGAGTCCCCCAAGAGACCCAGTACTTC
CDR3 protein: CASSLFEGVPQETQYF

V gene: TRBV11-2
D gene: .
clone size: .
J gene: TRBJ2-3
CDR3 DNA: TGTGCCAGCAGCAGGGGACTGTCCACAGATACGCAGTATTTT
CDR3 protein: CASSRGLSTDTQYF

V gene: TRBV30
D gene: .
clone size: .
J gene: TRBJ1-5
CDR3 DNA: TGTGCCTGGAGTCAAGGGGATCAGCCCCAGCATTTT
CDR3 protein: CAWSQGDQPQHF

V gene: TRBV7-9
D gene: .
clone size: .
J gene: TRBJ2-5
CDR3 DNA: TGTGCCAGCACTCCTCTGGGTGAAGAGACCCAGTACTTC
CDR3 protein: CASTPLGEETQYF

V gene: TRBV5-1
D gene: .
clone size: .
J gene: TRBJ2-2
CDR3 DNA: TGCGCCAGCAGCTTGACAGAAACCGGGGAGCTGTTTTTT
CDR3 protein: CASSLTETGELFF

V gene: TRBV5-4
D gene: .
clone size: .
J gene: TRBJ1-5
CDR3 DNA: TGTGCCAGCAGCCTGGGACGGAATCAGCCCCAGCATTTT
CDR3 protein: CASSLGRNQPQHF

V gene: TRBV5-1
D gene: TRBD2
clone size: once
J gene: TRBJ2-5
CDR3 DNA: TGCGCCAGCAGCTTGGTAGCGGGTACACGGGAGACCCAGTACTTC
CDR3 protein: CASSLVAGTRETQYF

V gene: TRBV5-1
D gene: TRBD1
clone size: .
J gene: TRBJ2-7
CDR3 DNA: TGCGCCAGCAGCCGGGACAGGCTCTACGAGCAGTACTTC
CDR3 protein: CASSRDRLYEQYF

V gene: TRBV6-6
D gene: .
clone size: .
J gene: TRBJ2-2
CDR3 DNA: TGTGCCAGCAGTGTTATTCGCCAGAACACCGGGGAGCTGTTTTTT
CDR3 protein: CASSVIRQNTGELFF

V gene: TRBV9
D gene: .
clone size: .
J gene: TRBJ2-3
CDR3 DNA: TGTGCCAGCAGCGTAGCTACCCGATCCGCGGGAGATACGCAGTATTTT
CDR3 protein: CASSVATRSAGDTQYF

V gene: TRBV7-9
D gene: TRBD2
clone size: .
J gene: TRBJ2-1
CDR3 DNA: TGTGCCAGCCTAGCGGGAGTTGGAGATGAGCAGTTCTTC
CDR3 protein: CASLAGVGDEQFF

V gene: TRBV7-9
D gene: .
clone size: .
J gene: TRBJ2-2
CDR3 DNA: TGTGCCAGCAGCCCTAGGCGGGGGCTGAACACCGGGGAGCTGTTTTTT
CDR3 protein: CASSPRRGLNTGELFF

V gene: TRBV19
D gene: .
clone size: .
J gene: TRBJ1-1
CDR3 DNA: TGTGCCAGTAAGGGCCTTTATATCACTGAAGCTTTCTTT
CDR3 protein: CASKGLYITEAFF

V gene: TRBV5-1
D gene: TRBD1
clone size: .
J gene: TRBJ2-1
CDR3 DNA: TGCGCCAGCAGCGCTCGGGGACAGGATGAGCAGTTCTTC
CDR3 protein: CASSARGQDEQFF

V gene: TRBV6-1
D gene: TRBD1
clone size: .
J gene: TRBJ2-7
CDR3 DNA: TGTGCCAACTCGCCGGGACAGTCCTACGAGCAGTACTTC
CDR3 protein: CANSPGQSYEQYF

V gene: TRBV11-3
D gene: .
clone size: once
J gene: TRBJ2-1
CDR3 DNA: TGTGCCAGCAGTTCCACGTACAATGAGCAGTTCTTC
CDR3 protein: CASSSTYNEQFF

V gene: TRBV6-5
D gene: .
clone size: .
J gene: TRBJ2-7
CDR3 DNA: TGTGCCAGCAGCCGGGACCGCTACTCCTACGAGCAGTACTTC
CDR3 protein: CASSRDRYSYEQYF

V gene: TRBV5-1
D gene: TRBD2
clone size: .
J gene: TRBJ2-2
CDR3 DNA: TGCGCCAGCAGCCTAGCGGGAGCCGCGAACACCGGGGAGCTGTTTTTT
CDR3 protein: CASSLAGAANTGELFF

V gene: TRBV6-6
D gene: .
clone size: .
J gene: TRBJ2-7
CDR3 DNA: TGTGCCAGCAGTTACTCGGTCGACGAGCAGTACTTC
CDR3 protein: CASSYSVDEQYF

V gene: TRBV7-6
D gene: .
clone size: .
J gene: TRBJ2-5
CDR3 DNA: TGTGCCAGCAGCCGAACCGGGGGCAGGGAGACCCAGTACTTC
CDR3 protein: CASSRTGGRETQYF

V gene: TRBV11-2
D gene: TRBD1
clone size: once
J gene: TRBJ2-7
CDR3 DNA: TGTGCCAGCAGCTTGGGACAGGGCGCTTCCTACGAGCAGTACTTC
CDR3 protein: CASSLGQGASYEQYF

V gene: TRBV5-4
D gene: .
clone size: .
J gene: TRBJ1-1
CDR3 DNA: TGTGCCAGCCGGAAGGGGGAGTCCAACACTGAAGCTTTCTTT
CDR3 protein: CASRKGESNTEAFF

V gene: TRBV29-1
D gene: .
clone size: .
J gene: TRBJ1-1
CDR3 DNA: TGCAGCGTTGCAAAGAACACTGAAGCTTTCTTT
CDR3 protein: CSVAKNTEAFF

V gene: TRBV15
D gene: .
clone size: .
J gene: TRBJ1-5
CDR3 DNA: TGTGCCACCAGCAGAGAACGTCAGGGAACCTTTAGCAATCAGCCCCAGCATTTT
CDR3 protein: CATSRERQGTFSNQPQHF

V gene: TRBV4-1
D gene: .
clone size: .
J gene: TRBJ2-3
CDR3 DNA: TGCGCCAGCAGCCTCACAGATACGCAGTATTTT
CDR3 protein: CASSLTDTQYF

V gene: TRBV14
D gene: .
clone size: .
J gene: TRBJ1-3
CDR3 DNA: TGTGCCAGCAGCCGACTTTTGTGGGGAAACACCATATATTTT
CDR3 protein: CASSRLLWGNTIYF

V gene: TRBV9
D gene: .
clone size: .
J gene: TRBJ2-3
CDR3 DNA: TGTGCCAGCAGCGTAGTCAGGGCCACAGATACGCAGTATTTT
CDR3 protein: CASSVVRATDTQYF

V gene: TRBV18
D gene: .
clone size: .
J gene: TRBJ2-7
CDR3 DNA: TGTGCCAGCTCACCACCGGGGCACTACGAGCAGTACTTC
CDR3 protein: CASSPPGHYEQYF

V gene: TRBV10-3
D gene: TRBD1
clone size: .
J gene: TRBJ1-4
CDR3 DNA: TGTGCCATCGGACAGGGAATTAATGAAAAACTGTTTTTT
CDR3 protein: CAIGQGINEKLFF

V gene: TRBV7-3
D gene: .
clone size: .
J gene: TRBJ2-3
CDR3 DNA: TGTGCCAGCAGCTTATCCGGATCAGATACGCAGTATTTT
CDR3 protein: CASSLSGSDTQYF

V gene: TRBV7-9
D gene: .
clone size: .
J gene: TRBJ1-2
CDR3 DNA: TGTGCCAGCAGCTTGTCAGCAGGGTATAGCCATGGCTACACCTTC
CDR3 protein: CASSLSAGYSHGYTF

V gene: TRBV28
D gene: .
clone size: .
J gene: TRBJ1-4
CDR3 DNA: TGTGCCAGCAGTGCCCCCCGGGGCAATGAAAAACTGTTTTTT
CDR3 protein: CASSAPRGNEKLFF

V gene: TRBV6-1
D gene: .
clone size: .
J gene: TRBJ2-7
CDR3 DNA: TGTGCCAGCAGCAGGGGTCACTACGAGCAGTACTTC
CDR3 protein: CASSRGHYEQYF

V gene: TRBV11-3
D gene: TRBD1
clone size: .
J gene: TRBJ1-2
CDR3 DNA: TGTGCCAGCAGCCTAGCAGGGGGTTATGGCTACACCTTC
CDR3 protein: CASSLAGGYGYTF

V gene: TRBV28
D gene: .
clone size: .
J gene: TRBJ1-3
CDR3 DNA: TGTGCCAGCAGTCCCTACGACGGTGAGGGCTCTGGAAACACCATATATTTT
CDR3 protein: CASSPYDGEGSGNTIYF

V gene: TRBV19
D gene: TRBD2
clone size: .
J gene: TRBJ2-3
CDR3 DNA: TGTGCCAGTACCCCGGGTTGGGGACTAGCGGGAGTTGGGGCTATCCTCACAGATACGCAGTATTTT
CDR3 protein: CASTPGWGLAGVGAILTDTQYF

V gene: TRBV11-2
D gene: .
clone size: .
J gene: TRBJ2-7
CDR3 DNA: TGTGCCAGCAGCTTAGATCTAGCCACCCCCTACGAGCAGTACTTC
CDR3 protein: CASSLDLATPYEQYF

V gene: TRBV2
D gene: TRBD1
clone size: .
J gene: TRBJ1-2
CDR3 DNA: TGTGCCAGCAGCTCGGACAGGGTAGGGAGCGGCTACACCTTC
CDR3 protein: CASSSDRVGSGYTF

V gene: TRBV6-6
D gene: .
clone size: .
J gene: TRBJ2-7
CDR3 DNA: TGTGCCAGCAGTTGGGCAGGGGAGTACGAGCAGTACTTC
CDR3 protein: CASSWAGEYEQYF

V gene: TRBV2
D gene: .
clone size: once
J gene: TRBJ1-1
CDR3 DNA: TGTGCCAGCACGGTCGACACTGAAGCTTTCTTT
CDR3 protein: CASTVDTEAFF

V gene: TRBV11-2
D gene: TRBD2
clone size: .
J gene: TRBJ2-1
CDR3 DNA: TGTGCCAGCAGAATCGGACTAGCGGGTCCGCGCGGGTCCTACAATGAGCAGTTCTTC
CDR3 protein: CASRIGLAGPRGSYNEQFF

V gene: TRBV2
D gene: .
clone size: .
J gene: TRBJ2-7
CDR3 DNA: TGTGCCAGCAGTGAAGGGGTCTGGAAGAACGAGCAGTACTTC
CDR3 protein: CASSEGVWKNEQYF

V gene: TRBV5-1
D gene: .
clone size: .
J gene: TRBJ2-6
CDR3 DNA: TGCGCCAGCAGCTTGGGACTGGCCTCTGGGGCCAACGTCCTGACTTTC
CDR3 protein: CASSLGLASGANVLTF

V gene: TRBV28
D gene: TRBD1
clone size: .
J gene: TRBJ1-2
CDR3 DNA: TGTGCCAGCAGTTTCTATCTCCGGGACAGGTACTATGGCTACACCTTC
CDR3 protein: CASSFYLRDRYYGYTF

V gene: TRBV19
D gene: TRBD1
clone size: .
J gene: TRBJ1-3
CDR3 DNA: TGTGCCAGCCACGATAGGCGACAGGGAACTGGAAACACCATATATTTT
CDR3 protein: CASHDRRQGTGNTIYF

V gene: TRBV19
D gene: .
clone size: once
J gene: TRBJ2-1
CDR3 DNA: TGTGCCAGTAGTATATCTCGGTACAATGAGCAGTTCTTC
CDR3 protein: CASSISRYNEQFF